This T cell receptor (beta chain) was profiled in a study of blood T cell repertoires in COVID-19. This clone was seen a handful of times. Using immunoSEQ multiplex PCR, the repertoire was profiled, and TCRdb retains in-frame clones only, with some absent. Of fewer than 250,000 clones listed, about nine tenths were seen once; the top ten hold less than 4.5%. CDR3 length: 15 amino acids. Germline values: CDR1 KGHSH, CDR2 LQKENI. Trimming took off 9 bases at V and 4 bases at J, with 19 bases between the two ends. Sequencing used peripheral blood. This clonotype was sampled from a middle-aged man with acute or convalescent COVID-19. The chain uses TRBV18 and TRBJ2-1; weak D call: TRBD1 (6 bases). CDR3 loop: CASIPSGERYNEQFF. The CDR3 coding sequence is TGTGCCAGTATTCCGTCAGGGGAGAGGTACAATGAGCAGTTCTTC. The variable domain in full, with the rest retrieved from reference TRBV18 and TRBJ2-1, is NAGVMQNPRHLVRRRGQEARLRCSPMKGHSHVYWYRQLPEEGLKFMVYLQKENIIDESGMPKERFSAEFPKEGPSILRIQQVVRGDSAAYFCASIPSGERYNEQFFGPGTRLTVL.